The rows below give T cell receptor beta chains drawn from one sample of a study of identical twins. In TCRdb, the 5' RACE reads were re-called with MiXCR into one record per CDR3 protein. The repertoire holds fewer than 900,000 distinct CDR3 sequences, with around 20% as singletons. Another study also made use of these data, one on T cells expressing NK-cell markers.

Sequencing was performed on PBMCs. These TCRs come from a woman younger than 30 in good health. The conserved cysteine and the conserved F or W are not part of the CDR3 here.

CDR3 protein: SAPGPVLYEQY
J gene: TRBJ2-7
V gene: TRBV20-1

CDR3 protein: ASSIGTGVETQY
J gene: TRBJ2-5
V gene: TRBV27

CDR3 protein: SARYGSRNQPQH
J gene: TRBJ1-5
V gene: TRBV20-1

CDR3 protein: ASSLAEGAGQPQH
J gene: TRBJ1-5
V gene: TRBV7-9

CDR3 protein: SARGLAGAGELF
J gene: TRBJ2-2
V gene: TRBV20-1

CDR3 protein: ASSPWRGHPNTGELF
J gene: TRBJ2-2
V gene: TRBV7-9

CDR3 protein: ASRAGIYGYT
J gene: TRBJ1-2
V gene: TRBV12-3/TRBV12-4

CDR3 protein: ASRDGGGDHEQF
J gene: TRBJ2-1
V gene: TRBV12-3/TRBV12-4

CDR3 protein: ATSKGTGGITDTQY
J gene: TRBJ2-3
V gene: TRBV24-1

CDR3 protein: SVETGVTYEQY
J gene: TRBJ2-7
V gene: TRBV29-1

CDR3 protein: ASSVDSPNYGYT
J gene: TRBJ1-2
V gene: TRBV5-1

CDR3 protein: SVAPEQGLVGGYT
J gene: TRBJ1-2
V gene: TRBV29-1

CDR3 protein: ASSLTRDSANTGELF
J gene: TRBJ2-2
V gene: TRBV7-3

CDR3 protein: ATSRAKGVGREQF
J gene: TRBJ2-1
V gene: TRBV15

CDR3 protein: ASSLGAALPTDTQY
J gene: TRBJ2-3
V gene: TRBV7-3

CDR3 protein: ASSLEWSETDNEQF
J gene: TRBJ2-1
V gene: TRBV5-1

CDR3 protein: SVGSSRYEQY
J gene: TRBJ2-7
V gene: TRBV29-1

CDR3 protein: SVDRAVSPNTEAF
J gene: TRBJ1-1
V gene: TRBV29-1

CDR3 protein: ASSGGVHGYT
J gene: TRBJ1-2
V gene: TRBV9

CDR3 protein: ASSLRDREKIIQY
J gene: TRBJ2-4
V gene: TRBV6-1

CDR3 protein: SAPHLGGDTEAF
J gene: TRBJ1-1
V gene: TRBV20-1

CDR3 protein: SARTSGGSQY
J gene: TRBJ2-5
V gene: TRBV20-1

CDR3 protein: ASSPWGQGGHEQY
J gene: TRBJ2-7
V gene: TRBV12-3/TRBV12-4

CDR3 protein: ASSSGLAGVHEQY
J gene: TRBJ2-7
V gene: TRBV11-3

CDR3 protein: AWSVGSSYNEQF
J gene: TRBJ2-1
V gene: TRBV30

CDR3 protein: ATSRLRDEQF
J gene: TRBJ2-1
V gene: TRBV15

CDR3 protein: SVGEGAYEQY
J gene: TRBJ2-7
V gene: TRBV29-1

CDR3 protein: SAQPRGSAETQY
J gene: TRBJ2-5
V gene: TRBV20-1

CDR3 protein: ASRGERFSGANVLT
J gene: TRBJ2-6
V gene: TRBV6-1

CDR3 protein: ASSRTSGYTDTQY
J gene: TRBJ2-3
V gene: TRBV12-3/TRBV12-4

CDR3 protein: ATSDAGSYGYT
J gene: TRBJ1-2
V gene: TRBV24-1

CDR3 protein: ASSSRDPAWTNEKLF
J gene: TRBJ1-4
V gene: TRBV12-3/TRBV12-4

CDR3 protein: ASSDSYTYEQY
J gene: TRBJ2-7
V gene: TRBV5-1

CDR3 protein: ASSKHTGTFNEQY
J gene: TRBJ2-7
V gene: TRBV19

CDR3 protein: ASSLWGTTSTDTQY
J gene: TRBJ2-3
V gene: TRBV12-3/TRBV12-4

CDR3 protein: ASLRLENEQF
J gene: TRBJ2-1
V gene: TRBV18

CDR3 protein: ASRPTEGYQPQH
J gene: TRBJ1-5
V gene: TRBV6-1

CDR3 protein: ASRARGDTGELF
J gene: TRBJ2-2
V gene: TRBV12-3/TRBV12-4

CDR3 protein: ASRRTSGRAVNSGELF
J gene: TRBJ2-2
V gene: TRBV6-2/TRBV6-3

CDR3 protein: ASSEDRGDIQY
J gene: TRBJ2-4
V gene: TRBV7-2

CDR3 protein: AIRPQNGQLV
J gene: TRBJ1-4
V gene: TRBV10-3

CDR3 protein: ASRYGESYRQF
J gene: TRBJ2-1
V gene: TRBV5-1

CDR3 protein: ASRIAGYRVNEQF
J gene: TRBJ2-1
V gene: TRBV6-1

CDR3 protein: ASSLGSGIRDYGYT
J gene: TRBJ1-2
V gene: TRBV27

CDR3 protein: ASRGLTASETQY
J gene: TRBJ2-5
V gene: TRBV12-3/TRBV12-4

CDR3 protein: SVTPASSRIQETQY
J gene: TRBJ2-5
V gene: TRBV20-1